This TCR beta chain was captured by sequencing in a study of cytomegalovirus exposure and HLA in healthy donors. The study's findings and limits: Per published reports, the classifier diagnosed cytomegalovirus status with high specificity and sensitivity. Cytomegalovirus association was listed for under 200 TCR beta chains.

The roughly 120-subject validation cohort, separate from the approximately 670-subject first cohort, included the donors. The table came from immunoSEQ multiplex PCR; TCRdb's copy has only in-frame clones and leaves some out. Of a few hundred thousand clones detected, roughly 90% appear once; the ten largest clones hold 12%. This CDR3 has 16 residues. Trimming took off 0 bases at V and 4 bases at J, with 13 bases between the two ends. Germline V gene data show CDR1 as LGHNA and CDR2 as YNFKEQ. In the case of this clone: Its antigen is still unknown.

The chain carries TRBV4-2 and TRBJ2-1, with D maybe TRBD2 (6 bases). Sequenced: PBMCs. The sequence was obtained from a man between 18 and 29 years old in good health and CMV-seropositive. CDR3 in amino acids: CASSQDSGGVYNEQFF. CDR3 in DNA: TGTGCCAGCAGCCAAGATTCCGGAGGGGTATACAATGAGCAGTTCTTC.